The rows below give T cell receptor beta chains drawn from one sample of a study of shared clonotypes between healthy human individuals. Libraries were prepared by immunoSEQ multiplex PCR; TCRdb keeps only in-frame clonotypes and omits some of them. The data show a few hundred thousand clones, around 80% seen once. The specimen was PBMCs. All receptors come from a middle-aged woman in good health. Some clones in this sample may be carry-over from other donors' samples. Both conserved end residues are part of each CDR3. A D gene is named only where the DNA matches it firmly. Clone size is shown for a subset of rows, as once, few, many or a class of expanded clone.

cdr3_nt cdr3_aa j_call d_call v_call clone_size
TGTGCCAGCAGCCGGGGGCTGGACACCGGGGAGCTGTTTTTT CASSRGLDTGELFF TRBJ2-2 NA TRBV7-9 NA
TGCAGCGTTGAAGAGGGTGCAGATACGCAGTATTTT CSVEEGADTQYF TRBJ2-3 NA TRBV29-1 NA
TGTGCCAGCAGCTTAACGGACGGAGCCCTCTACGAGCAGTACTTC CASSLTDGALYEQYF TRBJ2-7 NA TRBV7-3 once
TGCGCCAGCTCCGGGACAGCAAACACTGAAGCTTTCTTT CASSGTANTEAFF TRBJ1-1 TRBD1 TRBV5-1 NA
TGCAGCGCTAGGACGGCCGACGTGGTGACCCAGTACTTC CSARTADVVTQYF TRBJ2-5 NA TRBV29-1 NA
TGTGCCAGCAGCTTAGCCCCCGGACTACAGTACGAGCAGTACTTC CASSLAPGLQYEQYF TRBJ2-7 NA TRBV7-2 NA
TGTGCCAGCGGAACTTACAATGAGCAGTTCTTC CASGTYNEQFF TRBJ2-1 NA TRBV7-9 NA
TGTGCGACCCACCGGGACAGGGGGACTGAAGCTTTCTTT CATHRDRGTEAFF TRBJ1-1 TRBD1 TRBV2 few
TGTGCCAGCAGCTCGTCAGGGGTTTGGGACATTCAGTACTTC CASSSSGVWDIQYF TRBJ2-4 NA TRBV7-2 NA
TGTGCCAGCAGTTGGAGGACTCTAAGCTCCTACGAGCAGTACTTC CASSWRTLSSYEQYF TRBJ2-7 NA TRBV2 once
TGTGCCAGCAGCCCCGGGACTACCGCCACAGATACGCAGTATTTT CASSPGTTATDTQYF TRBJ2-3 TRBD2 TRBV5-8 NA
TGTGCCAGCAGTTTAGACAGGGGTAACTCTTTCTTT CASSLDRGNSFF TRBJ1-1 TRBD1 TRBV28 NA
TGTGCCAGCAGTGAAGTGAGACTAAGCACAGATACGCAGTATTTT CASSEVRLSTDTQYF TRBJ2-3 NA TRBV25-1 once
TGTGCCAGCTCACTGAACTCCGGGACCCCCAGTGAGCAGTTCTTC CASSLNSGTPSEQFF TRBJ2-1 NA TRBV18 NA
TGCGCCAGCAGCCAAGATGGGTCTGGGGCCAACGTCCTGACTTTC CASSQDGSGANVLTF TRBJ2-6 NA TRBV4-1 NA
TGTGCCAGCAGCTTAGGGGCAGGAAACACTGAAGCTTTCTTT CASSLGAGNTEAFF TRBJ1-1 NA TRBV11-1 NA